A selection of T cell receptor beta chains follows, all from one sample in a study of neurological immune-mediated disorders. Each CDR3 protein is one row after TCRdb ran MiXCR on the 5' RACE reads. The table has tens of thousands of distinct CDR3 sequences, 3.5% to 4.5% seen once. Sample: PBMCs. The receptors come from a woman aged 45 to 65 with multiple sclerosis. CDR3s include the opening cysteine and the closing phenylalanine or tryptophan. Fields, in order: clone size, V gene, J gene, D gene, CDR3 DNA, CDR3 protein. A D gene is named only where the DNA matches it firmly. Expanded clones are given a class, and other clones once, few, many or no size at all.

size: many; V: TRBV4-2; J: TRBJ2-1; D: -; DNA: TGTGCCAGCAGCCAAGTAGAGACTGGTGGGAATGAGCAGTTCTTC; CDR3: CASSQVETGGNEQFF
size: many; V: TRBV20-1; J: TRBJ2-2; D: -; DNA: TGCAGTGCGGCCATTCCGGGACTCAACAGGAACACCGGGGAGCTGTTTTTT; CDR3: CSAAIPGLNRNTGELFF
size: many; V: TRBV14; J: TRBJ1-5; D: -; DNA: TGTGCCAGCAGCCTTAGGGGCAATCAGCCCCAGCATTTT; CDR3: CASSLRGNQPQHF
size: few; V: TRBV20-1; J: TRBJ1-6; D: TRBD1; DNA: TGCAGTGCTAGAGAGAACAGGGGGCGGAATTCACCCCTCAACTTT; CDR3: CSARENRGRNSPLNF
size: many; V: TRBV12-3/TRBV12-4; J: TRBJ2-5; D: -; DNA: TGTGCCACCAAAGGCCCCGGAGAGACCCAGTACTTC; CDR3: CATKGPGETQYF
size: many; V: TRBV12-3/TRBV12-4; J: TRBJ1-2; D: -; DNA: TGTGCCAGCAGTACCCCCGACAGTTATGGCTACACCTTC; CDR3: CASSTPDSYGYTF
size: many; V: TRBV29-1; J: TRBJ1-1; D: -; DNA: TGCAGCGCCCGAGCGGGGGCCCCTTTCGGGACTGAAGCTTTCTTT; CDR3: CSARAGAPFGTEAFF
size: many; V: TRBV9; J: TRBJ2-2; D: TRBD2; DNA: TGTGCCAGCAGCCCACCCGGGGGGGACTTAACCGGGGAGCTGTTTTTT; CDR3: CASSPPGGDLTGELFF
size: many; V: TRBV7-8; J: TRBJ1-4; D: -; DNA: TGTGCCAGCAGCTATGGGGAGGGGTTTGAAAAACTGTTTTTT; CDR3: CASSYGEGFEKLFF
size: many; V: TRBV5-5; J: TRBJ2-5; D: TRBD2; DNA: TGTGCCAGCAGCAGCCTCGGGGGGGAGACCCAGTACTTC; CDR3: CASSSLGGETQYF
size: many; V: TRBV20-1; J: TRBJ1-1; D: TRBD1; DNA: TGCAGTCTTAAGCCAGGGGGTTCAACTGAAGCTTTCTTT; CDR3: CSLKPGGSTEAFF
size: many; V: TRBV10-3; J: TRBJ2-1; D: -; DNA: TGTGCCATCAGTACAGACTTTTACAATGAGCAGTTCTTC; CDR3: CAISTDFYNEQFF
size: -; V: TRBV15; J: TRBJ2-3; D: -; DNA: TGTGCCACCCAAGGTCGGGGGGCCACAGATACGCAGTATTTT; CDR3: CATQGRGATDTQYF
size: many; V: TRBV20-1; J: TRBJ2-7; D: -; DNA: TGCAGTGCTAGGGGGAGCTCCTACGAGCAGTACTTC; CDR3: CSARGSSYEQYF